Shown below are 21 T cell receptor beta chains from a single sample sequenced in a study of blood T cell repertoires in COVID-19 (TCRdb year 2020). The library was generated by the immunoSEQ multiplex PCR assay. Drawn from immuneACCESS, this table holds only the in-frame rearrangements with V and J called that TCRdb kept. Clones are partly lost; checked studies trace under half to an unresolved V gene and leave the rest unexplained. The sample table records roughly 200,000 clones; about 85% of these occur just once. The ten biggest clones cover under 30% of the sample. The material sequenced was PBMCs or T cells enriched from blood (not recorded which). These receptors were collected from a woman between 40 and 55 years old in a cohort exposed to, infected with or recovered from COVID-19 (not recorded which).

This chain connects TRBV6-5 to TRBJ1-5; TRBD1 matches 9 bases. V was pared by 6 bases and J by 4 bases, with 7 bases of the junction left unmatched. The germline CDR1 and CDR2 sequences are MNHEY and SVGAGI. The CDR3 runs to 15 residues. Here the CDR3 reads CASRLTGGANQPQHF. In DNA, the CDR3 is TGTGCCAGCAGGCTAACAGGGGGCGCAAATCAGCCCCAGCATTTT.

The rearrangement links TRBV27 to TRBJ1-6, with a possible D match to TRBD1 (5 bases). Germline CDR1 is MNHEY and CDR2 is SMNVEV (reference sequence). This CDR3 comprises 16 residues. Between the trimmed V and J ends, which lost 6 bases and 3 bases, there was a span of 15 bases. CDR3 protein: CASSSDPGGYNSPLHF. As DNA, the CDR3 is TGTGCCAGCAGCTCCGACCCGGGGGGCTATAATTCACCCCTCCACTTT.

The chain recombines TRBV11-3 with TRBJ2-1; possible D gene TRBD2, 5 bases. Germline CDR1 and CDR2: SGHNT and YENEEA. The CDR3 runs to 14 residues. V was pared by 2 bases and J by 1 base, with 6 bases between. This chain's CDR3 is CASSLRGSYNEQFF. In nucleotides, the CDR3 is TGTGCCAGCAGCTTACGGGGTTCCTACAATGAGCAGTTCTTC.

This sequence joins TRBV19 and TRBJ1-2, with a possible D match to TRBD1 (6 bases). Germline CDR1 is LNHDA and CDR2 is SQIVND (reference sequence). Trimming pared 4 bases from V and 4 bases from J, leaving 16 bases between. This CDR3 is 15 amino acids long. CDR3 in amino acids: CASSTRGGGSYGYTF. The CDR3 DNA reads TGTGCCAGTAGTACTCGGGGAGGGGGTTCCTATGGCTACACCTTC.

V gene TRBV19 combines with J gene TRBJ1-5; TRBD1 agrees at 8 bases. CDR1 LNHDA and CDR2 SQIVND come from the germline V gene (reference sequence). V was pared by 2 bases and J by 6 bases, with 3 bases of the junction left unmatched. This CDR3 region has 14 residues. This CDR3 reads CASSITQGAQPQHF. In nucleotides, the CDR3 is TGTGCCAGTAGTATAACCCAGGGGGCTCAGCCCCAGCATTTT.

The CDR3 here is CAWSRTGGGSDTQYF. The CDR3 nucleotides are TGTGCCTGGAGTCGGACAGGGGGCGGGTCAGATACGCAGTATTTT. This chain uses TRBV30 with TRBJ2-3; TRBD1 agrees at 11 bases. V lost 2 bases and J lost 4; bases outside the gene matches: 5. Germline values: CDR1 GTSNPN, CDR2 SVGIG (reference sequence). The CDR3 has 15 amino acids.

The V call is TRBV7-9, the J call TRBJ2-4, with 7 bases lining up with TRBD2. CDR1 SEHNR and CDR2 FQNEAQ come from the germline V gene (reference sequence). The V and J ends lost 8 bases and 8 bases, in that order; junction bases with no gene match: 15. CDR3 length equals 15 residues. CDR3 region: CASLGRDGDIDIQYF. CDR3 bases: TGTGCCAGCTTGGGGAGGGACGGTGATATTGACATTCAGTACTTC.

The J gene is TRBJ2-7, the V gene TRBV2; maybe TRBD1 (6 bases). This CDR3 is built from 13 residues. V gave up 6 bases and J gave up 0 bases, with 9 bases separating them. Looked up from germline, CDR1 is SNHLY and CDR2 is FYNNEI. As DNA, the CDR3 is TGTGCCAGCAGCGGACAGAGCTCCTACGAGCAGTACTTC. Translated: CASSGQSSYEQYF.

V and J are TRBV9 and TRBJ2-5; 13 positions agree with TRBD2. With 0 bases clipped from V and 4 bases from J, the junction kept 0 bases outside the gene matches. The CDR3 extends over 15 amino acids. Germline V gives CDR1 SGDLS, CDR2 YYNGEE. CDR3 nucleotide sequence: TGTGCCAGCAGCGTAGGGACTAGCGGGAGAGAGACCCAGTACTTC. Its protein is CASSVGTSGRETQYF. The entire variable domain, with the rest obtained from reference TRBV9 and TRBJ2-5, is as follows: DSGVTQTPKHLITATGQRVTLRCSPRSGDLSVYWYQQSLDQGLQFLIQYYNGEERAKGNILERFSAQQFPDLHSELNLSSLELGDSALYFCASSVGTSGRETQYFGPGTRLLVL.

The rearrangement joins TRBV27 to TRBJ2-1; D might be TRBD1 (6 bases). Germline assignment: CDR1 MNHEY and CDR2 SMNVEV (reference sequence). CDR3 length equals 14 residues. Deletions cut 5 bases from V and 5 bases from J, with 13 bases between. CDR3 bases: TGTGCCAGCAGTATCGGGACACTTAACAATGAGCAGTTCTTC. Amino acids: CASSIGTLNNEQFF.

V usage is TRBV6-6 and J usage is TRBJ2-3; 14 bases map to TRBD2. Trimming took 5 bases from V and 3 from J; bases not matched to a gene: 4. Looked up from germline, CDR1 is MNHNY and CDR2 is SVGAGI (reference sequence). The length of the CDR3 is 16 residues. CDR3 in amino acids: CASSRLAGGSTDTQYF. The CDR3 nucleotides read TGTGCCAGCAGTCGACTAGCGGGGGGGAGTACAGATACGCAGTATTTT.

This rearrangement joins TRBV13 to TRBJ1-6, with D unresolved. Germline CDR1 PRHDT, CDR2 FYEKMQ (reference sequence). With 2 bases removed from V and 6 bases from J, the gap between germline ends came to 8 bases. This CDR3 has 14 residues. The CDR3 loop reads CASSLRQSNSPLHF. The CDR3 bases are TGTGCCAGCAGCTTACGCCAGTCTAATTCACCCCTCCACTTT.

This CDR3 is CASSGDGIPNTEAFF. In DNA form, the CDR3 reads TGTGCCAGCAGCGGAGACGGGATCCCGAACACTGAAGCTTTCTTT. The chain couples TRBV9 to TRBJ1-1; no firm D call. Germline CDR1 SGDLS, CDR2 YYNGEE. The CDR3 contains 15 residues. The germline V and J ends were trimmed by 3 bases and 1 base, with 13 bases remaining between them.

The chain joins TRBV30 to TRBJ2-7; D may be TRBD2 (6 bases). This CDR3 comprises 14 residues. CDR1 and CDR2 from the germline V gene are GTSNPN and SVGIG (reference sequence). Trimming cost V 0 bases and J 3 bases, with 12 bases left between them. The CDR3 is CAWSVHGGDYEQYF. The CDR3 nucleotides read TGTGCCTGGAGTGTACATGGAGGGGACTACGAGCAGTACTTC.

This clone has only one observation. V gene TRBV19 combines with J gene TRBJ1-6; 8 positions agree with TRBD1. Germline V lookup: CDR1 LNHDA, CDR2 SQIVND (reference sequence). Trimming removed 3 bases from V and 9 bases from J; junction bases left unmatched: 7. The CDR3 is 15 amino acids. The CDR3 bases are TGTGCCAGTAGTATCGCCGGGACAGGAGTTTCACCCCTCCACTTT. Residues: CASSIAGTGVSPLHF.

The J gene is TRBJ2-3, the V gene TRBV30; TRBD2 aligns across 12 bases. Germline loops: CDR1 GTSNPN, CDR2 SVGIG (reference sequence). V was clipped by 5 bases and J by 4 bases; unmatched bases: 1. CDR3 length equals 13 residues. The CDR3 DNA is TGTGCCTGGGGACTAGCGGGACCAGATACGCAGTATTTT. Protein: CAWGLAGPDTQYF.

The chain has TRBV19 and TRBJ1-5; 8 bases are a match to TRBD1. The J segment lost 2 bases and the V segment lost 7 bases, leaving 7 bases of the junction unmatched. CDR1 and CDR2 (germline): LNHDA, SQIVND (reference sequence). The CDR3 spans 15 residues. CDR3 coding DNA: TGTGCCAGTACTGCAGGGGGCGCGGGCAATCAGCCCCAGCATTTT. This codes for CASTAGGAGNQPQHF.

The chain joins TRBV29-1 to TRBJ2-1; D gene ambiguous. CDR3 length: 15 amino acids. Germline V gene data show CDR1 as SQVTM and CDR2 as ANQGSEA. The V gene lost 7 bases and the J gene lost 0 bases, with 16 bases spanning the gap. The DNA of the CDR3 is TGCAGCGCCAAAGGCGCGTGGAGCTCCTACAATGAGCAGTTCTTC. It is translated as CSAKGAWSSYNEQFF.

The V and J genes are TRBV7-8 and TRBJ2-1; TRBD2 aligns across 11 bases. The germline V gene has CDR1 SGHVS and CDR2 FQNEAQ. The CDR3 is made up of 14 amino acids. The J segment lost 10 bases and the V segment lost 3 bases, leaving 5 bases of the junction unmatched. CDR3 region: CASSFLAGGREQFF. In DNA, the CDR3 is TGTGCCAGCAGCTTTTTAGCGGGAGGGCGAGAGCAGTTCTTC.

The CDR3: CSVGSRGGHPYEQYF. CDR3 DNA sequence: TGCAGCGTTGGTTCGAGGGGGGGGCATCCCTACGAGCAGTACTTC. This chain connects TRBV29-1 to TRBJ2-7; TRBD2 might be the D (7 bases). CDR3 length: 15 amino acids. Germline V gene lookup returns CDR1 SQVTM and CDR2 ANQGSEA. V lost 4 bases, J lost 2 bases, and 18 bases lay in between.

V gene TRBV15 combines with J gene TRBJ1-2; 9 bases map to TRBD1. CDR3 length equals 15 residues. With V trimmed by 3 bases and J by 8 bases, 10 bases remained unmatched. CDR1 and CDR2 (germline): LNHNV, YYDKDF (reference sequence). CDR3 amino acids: CATSRDALDRGGYTF. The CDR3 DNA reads TGTGCCACCAGCAGGGATGCCCTGGACAGGGGCGGCTACACCTTC.